These 13 T cell receptor beta chains originate from one sample sequenced in a study of cytomegalovirus exposure and HLA in healthy donors. A multiplex PCR was run with 60 Vbeta primers and 13 Jbeta primers. This table comes from immunoSEQ multiplex PCR, and its TCRdb copy is limited to in-frame clones, with some not included. The sample contains 150,000 to 250,000 clones, 65% to 80% of which appear only once. Sequenced sample: PBMCs. The receptors were gathered from a young woman in good health and CMV-seropositive.

The chain recombines TRBV13 with TRBJ2-5, with a possible D match to TRBD2 (5 bases). Germline V lookup: CDR1 PRHDT, CDR2 FYEKMQ (reference sequence). V was clipped by 5 bases and J by 5 bases, with 9 bases between them. The CDR3 sequence is 12 residues long. CDR3 coding DNA: TGTGCCAGCAGCCGAGGGCGGGAGACCCAGTACTTC. Protein product: CASSRGRETQYF.

The chain has TRBV6-5 and TRBJ1-1, with D unclear. Germline V lookup: CDR1 MNHEY, CDR2 SVGAGI. The CDR3 covers 15 residues. Trimming took off 0 bases at V and 2 bases at J, with 10 bases between the two ends. CDR3 nucleotide sequence: TGTGCCAGCAGTTACTCGGCCGGACTCAACACTGAAGCTTTCTTT. Translating gives CASSYSAGLNTEAFF.

This chain uses TRBV10-3 with TRBJ1-2; D possibly corresponds to TRBD1 (5 bases). Germline V gene lookup returns CDR1 ENHRY and CDR2 SYGVKD. V was shortened by 4 bases and J by 4 bases, with 10 bases between the two germline ends. This CDR3 has 13 residues. CDR3 sequence reads: CAISVQGGYGYTF. The CDR3, as DNA: TGTGCCATCAGTGTGCAGGGTGGCTATGGCTACACCTTC.

This chain connects TRBV6-5 to TRBJ1-2; 7 bases line up with TRBD1. V dropped 7 bases and J dropped 5; count of bases not matched to a gene: 4. Germline V gives CDR1 MNHEY, CDR2 SVGAGI. This CDR3 contains 12 residues. As DNA, the CDR3 is TGTGCCAGCACCAGGGGGAGGTATGGCTACACCTTC. Translated, it gives CASTRGRYGYTF.

This clone was observed a handful of times. The gene calls are TRBV6-1 and TRBJ1-2; 9 positions match TRBD1. Germline V lookup: CDR1 MNHNS, CDR2 SASEGT. This CDR3 spans 15 amino acids. After removal of 0 bases from V and 4 bases from J, the junction contained 3 bases not matched to a gene. The CDR3 region has the DNA TGTGCCAGCAGTGAAGCTTGGGGACAGGGCTATGGCTACACCTTC. Amino acid sequence: CASSEAWGQGYGYTF.

The chain has TRBV14 and TRBJ2-3; 7 positions agree with TRBD2. After removal of 4 bases from V and 5 bases from J, the junction contained 12 bases not matched to a gene. The germline gives CDR1 SGHDN, CDR2 FVKESK. This CDR3 region has 16 residues. CDR3 region: CASSPRRTGGGDTQYF. DNA of the CDR3: TGTGCCAGCAGCCCACGCCGTACGGGAGGTGGAGATACGCAGTATTTT.

This clone was detected only once. The chain uses TRBV6-6 and TRBJ2-2; 8 bases are shared with TRBD2. Germline values: CDR1 MNHNY, CDR2 SVGAGI (reference sequence). The V segment lost 1 base and the J segment 4 bases; nucleotides outside the gene matches: 5. The length of the CDR3 is 16 residues. The CDR3 loop reads CASSYFAGGSTGELFF. The CDR3 nucleotides read TGTGCCAGCAGTTACTTCGCGGGGGGTAGCACCGGGGAGCTGTTTTTT.

The V and J genes are TRBV7-9 and TRBJ1-2; D is unresolved. Germline CDR1 is SEHNR and CDR2 is FQNEAQ (reference sequence). The V gene lost 3 bases and the J gene lost 6 bases, with 11 bases spanning the gap. The CDR3 spans 13 residues. For the CDR3, the DNA is TGTGCCAGCAGCTTCACGGGGTTCCATGGCTACACCTTC. Protein sequence: CASSFTGFHGYTF.

V usage is TRBV6-1 and J usage is TRBJ1-2, with TRBD1 matching 9 bases. With 0 bases clipped from V and 7 bases from J, the junction kept 3 bases outside the gene matches. CDR3 length equals 14 residues. Germline V gene data show CDR1 as MNHNS and CDR2 as SASEGT. The CDR3 nucleotides are TGTGCCAGCAGTGAAGCACAGGGGGCCGTTGGCTACACCTTC. Translation: CASSEAQGAVGYTF.

The V gene is TRBV29-1, the J gene TRBJ1-1; weak D call: TRBD1 (5 bases). Trimming shortened V by 7 bases and J by 7 bases, and 16 bases separated the two germline ends. The CDR3 runs 12 residues. CDR1 and CDR2 from the germline V gene are SQVTM and ANQGSEA. CDR3 sequence reads: CSARGGFDEAFF. The CDR3 nucleotides read TGCAGCGCCCGGGGGGGATTTGATGAAGCTTTCTTT.

This clone was seen a few times. This chain uses TRBV7-9 with TRBJ1-2; D uncertain. V was pared by 5 bases and J by 6 bases, with 10 bases between. This CDR3 contains 12 residues. Germline V gene data show CDR1 as SEHNR and CDR2 as FQNEAQ (reference sequence). The DNA for the CDR3 is TGTGCCAGCAGCCCCATCGCAGATGGCTACACCTTC. The encoded protein is CASSPIADGYTF.

On this clone itself: Additional DNA sequences in this sample encode the identical CDR3. V usage is TRBV7-2 and J usage is TRBJ2-5, with 14 bases identical to TRBD2. J gave up 4 bases and V 4 bases, and 2 bases lay outside the gene matches. CDR3 size: 15 residues. CDR1 and CDR2 from the germline V gene are SGHTA and FQGNSA. CDR3 sequence (DNA): TGTGCCAGCAGCTCGGGACTAGCGGGAGCAGAGACCCAGTACTTC. Translated: CASSSGLAGAETQYF. Based on the CDR3 plus reference TRBV7-2 and TRBJ2-5, the full variable domain is GAGVSQSPSNKVTEKGKDVELRCDPISGHTALYWYRQSLGQGLEFLIYFQGNSAPDKSGLPSDRFSAERTGGSVSTLTIQRTQQEDSAVYLCASSSGLAGAETQYFGPGTRLLVL.

CDR3 region: CAISVSGTDTQYF. The CDR3 nucleotides are TGTGCCATCTCCGTTAGCGGCACAGATACGCAGTATTTT. The chain employs TRBV10-3 and TRBJ2-3; weak D call: TRBD2 (5 bases). V was clipped by 8 bases and J by 1 base, with 10 bases between them. The CDR3 extends over 13 amino acids. Germline CDR1 ENHRY, CDR2 SYGVKD.